Listed below are T cell receptor beta chains from one sample, sequenced in a study of CD8 T cells in ankylosing spondylitis. TCRdb fed the 5' RACE reads into MiXCR, producing one record per CDR3 protein. The sample records under 450,000 distinct CDR3 sequences, approximately 20% being singletons. The sequenced material came from blood, either unsorted or a sorted T cell fraction (not recorded which). Every receptor here comes from a male donor with ankylosing spondylitis or in good health (not recorded which). CDR3s include the opening cysteine and the closing phenylalanine or tryptophan. The D gene is left open where the match is weak. Part of the rows lack a size; the others show once, few, many or a class for expanded clones.

j_call: TRBJ2-2; v_call: TRBV7-9; clone_size: few; d_call: TRBD2; cdr3_aa: CASSLALSGVEPGELFF; cdr3_nt: TGTGCCAGCAGCTTAGCCCTTAGCGGGGTCGAACCCGGGGAGCTGTTTTTT
j_call: TRBJ2-7; v_call: TRBV4-1; clone_size: NA; d_call: TRBD2; cdr3_aa: CASSRGGVDEQYF; cdr3_nt: TGCGCCAGCAGCCGCGGGGGGGTCGACGAGCAGTACTTC
j_call: TRBJ2-1; v_call: TRBV9; clone_size: few; d_call: NA; cdr3_aa: CASSANLGGSYNEQFF; cdr3_nt: TGTGCCAGCAGCGCAAACCTTGGGGGGAGTTACAATGAGCAGTTCTTC
j_call: TRBJ2-7; v_call: TRBV20-1; clone_size: NA; d_call: TRBD1; cdr3_aa: CSAREDRGLEQYF; cdr3_nt: TGCAGTGCTAGAGAGGACAGGGGGCTCGAGCAGTACTTC
j_call: TRBJ2-3; v_call: TRBV6-1; clone_size: few; d_call: NA; cdr3_aa: CASWIYGGGTDTQYF; cdr3_nt: TGTGCCAGCTGGATCTACGGCGGTGGCACAGATACGCAGTATTTT
j_call: TRBJ2-2; v_call: TRBV20-1; clone_size: few; d_call: NA; cdr3_aa: CSARRMEGVNTGELFF; cdr3_nt: TGCAGTGCTAGAAGGATGGAGGGGGTTAACACCGGGGAGCTGTTTTTT
j_call: TRBJ2-5; v_call: TRBV27; clone_size: NA; d_call: NA; cdr3_aa: CASSPLLGEVETQYF; cdr3_nt: TGTGCCAGCAGTCCCCTCCTGGGGGAGGTAGAGACCCAGTACTTC
j_call: TRBJ2-2; v_call: TRBV4-1; clone_size: few; d_call: TRBD2; cdr3_aa: CASSLAGDVGPRQLFF; cdr3_nt: TGCGCCAGCAGCCTAGCGGGGGACGTAGGCCCGAGGCAGCTGTTTTTT
j_call: TRBJ2-2; v_call: TRBV7-8; clone_size: NA; d_call: NA; cdr3_aa: CASSLDGWTGELFF; cdr3_nt: TGTGCCAGCAGCTTAGACGGTTGGACCGGGGAGCTGTTTTTT
j_call: TRBJ2-5; v_call: TRBV28; clone_size: NA; d_call: TRBD2; cdr3_aa: CASSFLAGTETQYF; cdr3_nt: TGTGCCAGCAGTTTCCTAGCGGGAACTGAGACCCAGTACTTC
j_call: TRBJ1-1; v_call: TRBV29-1; clone_size: NA; d_call: NA; cdr3_aa: CSVDSPPNEAFF; cdr3_nt: TGCAGCGTAGACAGCCCGCCGAATGAAGCTTTCTTT
j_call: TRBJ2-7; v_call: TRBV28; clone_size: NA; d_call: NA; cdr3_aa: CASSTPGLSYEQYF; cdr3_nt: TGTGCCAGCAGTACTCCGGGACTCTCCTACGAGCAGTACTTC
j_call: TRBJ2-3; v_call: TRBV5-1; clone_size: NA; d_call: NA; cdr3_aa: CASSLEGAHTDTQYF; cdr3_nt: TGCGCCAGCAGCTTGGAAGGGGCCCACACAGATACGCAGTATTTT
j_call: TRBJ2-3; v_call: TRBV20-1; clone_size: few; d_call: NA; cdr3_aa: CSARDMATLTDTQYF; cdr3_nt: TGCAGTGCTAGAGATATGGCTACCCTCACAGATACGCAGTATTTT
j_call: TRBJ2-3; v_call: TRBV4-1; clone_size: NA; d_call: TRBD1; cdr3_aa: CASSQEGTVSDTQYF; cdr3_nt: TGCGCCAGCAGCCAAGAGGGGACAGTTAGCGATACGCAGTATTTT
j_call: TRBJ2-5; v_call: TRBV6-5; clone_size: NA; d_call: NA; cdr3_aa: CASSSGVSEKTQYF; cdr3_nt: TGTGCCAGCAGTTCCGGGGTCTCCGAGAAGACCCAGTACTTC
j_call: TRBJ2-2; v_call: TRBV4-1; clone_size: NA; d_call: TRBD1; cdr3_aa: CASSLDRASNTGELFF; cdr3_nt: TGCGCCAGCAGCCTCGACAGGGCCTCGAACACCGGGGAGCTGTTTTTT
j_call: TRBJ2-5; v_call: TRBV7-9; clone_size: NA; d_call: TRBD1; cdr3_aa: CASSLVWTGMETQYF; cdr3_nt: TGTGCCAGCAGCTTAGTCTGGACAGGGATGGAGACCCAGTACTTC
j_call: TRBJ2-1; v_call: TRBV5-1; clone_size: few; d_call: TRBD1; cdr3_aa: CASSSDRGSYNEQFF; cdr3_nt: TGCGCCAGCAGCTCGGACAGGGGGTCCTACAATGAGCAGTTCTTC
j_call: TRBJ2-5; v_call: TRBV6-5; clone_size: NA; d_call: NA; cdr3_aa: CASSYSGRGETQYF; cdr3_nt: TGTGCCAGCAGTTACTCGGGCAGGGGAGAGACCCAGTACTTC
j_call: TRBJ1-5; v_call: TRBV4-1; clone_size: NA; d_call: NA; cdr3_aa: CASSQGWGQPQHF; cdr3_nt: TGCGCCAGCAGCCAAGGCTGGGGCCAGCCCCAGCATTTT
j_call: TRBJ1-2; v_call: TRBV29-1; clone_size: NA; d_call: TRBD1; cdr3_aa: CSVEDPGQGSYGYTF; cdr3_nt: TGCAGCGTTGAAGACCCAGGACAGGGATCATATGGCTACACCTTC
j_call: TRBJ2-7; v_call: TRBV10-2; clone_size: NA; d_call: NA; cdr3_aa: CASSEAGSTYEQYF; cdr3_nt: TGCGCCAGCAGTGAGGCAGGGTCGACCTACGAGCAGTACTTC
j_call: TRBJ2-1; v_call: TRBV3-1; clone_size: few; d_call: TRBD1; cdr3_aa: CASSNRDRSSYNEQFF; cdr3_nt: TGTGCCAGCAGCAACCGGGACAGGAGCTCCTACAATGAGCAGTTCTTC
j_call: TRBJ2-2; v_call: TRBV12-3/TRBV12-4; clone_size: few; d_call: TRBD2; cdr3_aa: CASSSGLAGAGELFF; cdr3_nt: TGTGCCAGCAGTTCCGGACTAGCAGGGGCCGGGGAGCTGTTTTTT
j_call: TRBJ1-6; v_call: TRBV12-3/TRBV12-4; clone_size: NA; d_call: NA; cdr3_aa: CASSLTGHNSPLHF; cdr3_nt: TGTGCCAGCAGTTTGACTGGCCATAATTCACCCCTCCACTTT
j_call: TRBJ2-7; v_call: TRBV20-1; clone_size: NA; d_call: NA; cdr3_aa: CSARGTAGSYEQYF; cdr3_nt: TGCAGTGCTAGAGGGACGGCAGGAAGCTACGAGCAGTACTTC
j_call: TRBJ2-6; v_call: TRBV12-3/TRBV12-4; clone_size: NA; d_call: NA; cdr3_aa: CASSFLSSGANVLTF; cdr3_nt: TGTGCCAGCAGTTTTTTGTCCTCTGGGGCCAACGTCCTGACTTTC
j_call: TRBJ2-1; v_call: TRBV2; clone_size: many; d_call: TRBD1; cdr3_aa: CASSDPTGPQYNEQFF; cdr3_nt: TGTGCCAGCAGTGACCCGACAGGGCCCCAATACAATGAGCAGTTCTTC
j_call: TRBJ1-1; v_call: TRBV19; clone_size: NA; d_call: NA; cdr3_aa: CASSHDRSDTEAFF; cdr3_nt: TGTGCCAGTAGCCATGACAGGTCGGACACTGAAGCTTTCTTT
j_call: TRBJ2-7; v_call: TRBV4-1; clone_size: NA; d_call: NA; cdr3_aa: CASSPTTDPAYEQYF; cdr3_nt: TGCGCCAGCAGCCCCACGACGGACCCGGCCTACGAGCAGTACTTC
j_call: TRBJ2-5; v_call: TRBV12-3/TRBV12-4; clone_size: few; d_call: NA; cdr3_aa: CASSFWGAEETQYF; cdr3_nt: TGTGCCAGCAGTTTTTGGGGGGCGGAGGAGACCCAGTACTTC
j_call: TRBJ2-7; v_call: TRBV28; clone_size: few; d_call: TRBD1; cdr3_aa: CASRGQINYEQYF; cdr3_nt: TGTGCCAGCAGGGGACAGATAAACTACGAGCAGTACTTC
j_call: TRBJ2-3; v_call: TRBV6-2/TRBV6-3; clone_size: NA; d_call: NA; cdr3_aa: CASSLTGQPDTQYF; cdr3_nt: TGTGCCAGCAGCCTCACCGGACAGCCAGATACGCAGTATTTT
j_call: TRBJ1-6; v_call: TRBV13; clone_size: NA; d_call: NA; cdr3_aa: CASSLNGGRGSPLHF; cdr3_nt: TGTGCCAGCAGCTTAAATGGAGGACGGGGTTCACCCCTCCACTTT
j_call: TRBJ2-7; v_call: TRBV20-1; clone_size: few; d_call: NA; cdr3_aa: CSARGTYDYEQYF; cdr3_nt: TGCAGTGCTAGAGGGACTTATGACTACGAGCAGTACTTC
j_call: TRBJ2-1; v_call: TRBV27; clone_size: few; d_call: NA; cdr3_aa: CASSWWGGQRRSYNEQFF; cdr3_nt: TGTGCCAGCAGCTGGTGGGGGGGGCAACGGCGGTCCTACAATGAGCAGTTCTTC
j_call: TRBJ2-3; v_call: TRBV9; clone_size: NA; d_call: TRBD2; cdr3_aa: CASSYHSGYTDTQYF; cdr3_nt: TGTGCCAGCAGTTACCATAGCGGGTACACAGATACGCAGTATTTT
j_call: TRBJ1-5; v_call: TRBV28; clone_size: few; d_call: NA; cdr3_aa: CASIVGLGQPQHF; cdr3_nt: TGTGCCAGCATCGTCGGCCTCGGGCAGCCCCAGCATTTT
j_call: TRBJ2-1; v_call: TRBV12-3/TRBV12-4; clone_size: NA; d_call: NA; cdr3_aa: CASQGPVDNEQFF; cdr3_nt: TGTGCCAGCCAAGGTCCGGTAGACAATGAGCAGTTCTTC
j_call: TRBJ2-7; v_call: TRBV5-6; clone_size: NA; d_call: NA; cdr3_aa: CASSLARMVGAGTYEQYF; cdr3_nt: TGTGCCAGCAGCTTGGCCCGGATGGTGGGAGCAGGCACCTACGAGCAGTACTTC
j_call: TRBJ2-3; v_call: TRBV11-2; clone_size: NA; d_call: TRBD2; cdr3_aa: CASRWTSGGAVGLADTQYF; cdr3_nt: TGTGCCAGCAGATGGACTAGCGGGGGGGCGGTGGGGTTGGCAGATACGCAGTATTTT
j_call: TRBJ2-1; v_call: TRBV27; clone_size: NA; d_call: NA; cdr3_aa: CASSAYRDPAYNEQFF; cdr3_nt: TGTGCCAGCAGTGCCTACCGGGACCCAGCCTACAATGAGCAGTTCTTC
j_call: TRBJ2-1; v_call: TRBV6-5; clone_size: NA; d_call: NA; cdr3_aa: CASSPQGTEQFF; cdr3_nt: TGTGCCAGCAGCCCACAGGGTACTGAGCAGTTCTTC
j_call: TRBJ2-1; v_call: TRBV12-3/TRBV12-4; clone_size: NA; d_call: NA; cdr3_aa: CASSPTGDLLLRVF; cdr3_nt: TGTGCCAGCAGTCCCACCGGGGACCTTTTGTTGCGGGTCTTC
j_call: TRBJ2-1; v_call: TRBV4-1; clone_size: many; d_call: NA; cdr3_aa: CASSQDRGTGNEQFF; cdr3_nt: TGCGCCAGCAGCCAAGACAGGGGCACGGGGAATGAGCAGTTCTTC
j_call: TRBJ2-7; v_call: TRBV12-3/TRBV12-4; clone_size: NA; d_call: TRBD2; cdr3_aa: CASSFRRGGLYEQYF; cdr3_nt: TGTGCCAGCAGTTTTAGGCGGGGGGGCCTTTACGAGCAGTACTTC
j_call: TRBJ2-7; v_call: TRBV21-1; clone_size: NA; d_call: NA; cdr3_aa: CAKRGCEQYF; cdr3_nt: TGTGCCAAAAGGGGGTGCGAGCAGTACTTC
j_call: TRBJ1-5; v_call: TRBV19; clone_size: NA; d_call: NA; cdr3_aa: CASSSTWGYSNQPQHF; cdr3_nt: TGTGCCAGTAGTAGCACATGGGGTTATAGCAATCAGCCCCAGCATTTT
j_call: TRBJ2-2; v_call: TRBV12-3/TRBV12-4; clone_size: few; d_call: NA; cdr3_aa: CASSLWGLPPNTGELFF; cdr3_nt: TGTGCCAGCAGTTTATGGGGTCTCCCACCGAACACCGGGGAGCTGTTTTTT
j_call: TRBJ2-5; v_call: TRBV20-1; clone_size: many; d_call: NA; cdr3_aa: CSARDQGVETQYF; cdr3_nt: TGCAGTGCTAGAGATCAAGGGGTTGAGACCCAGTACTTC
j_call: TRBJ2-3; v_call: TRBV7-6; clone_size: few; d_call: NA; cdr3_aa: CASSLAGEPDTQYF; cdr3_nt: TGTGCCAGCAGCTTAGCGGGGGAGCCGGATACGCAGTATTTT
j_call: TRBJ2-3; v_call: TRBV12-3/TRBV12-4; clone_size: few; d_call: NA; cdr3_aa: CATAGGTTDTQYF; cdr3_nt: TGTGCCACCGCCGGTGGGACCACAGATACGCAGTATTTT
j_call: TRBJ2-7; v_call: TRBV15; clone_size: few; d_call: NA; cdr3_aa: CATSRDRYRAYEQYF; cdr3_nt: TGTGCCACCAGCAGAGATCGGTACAGAGCCTACGAGCAGTACTTC